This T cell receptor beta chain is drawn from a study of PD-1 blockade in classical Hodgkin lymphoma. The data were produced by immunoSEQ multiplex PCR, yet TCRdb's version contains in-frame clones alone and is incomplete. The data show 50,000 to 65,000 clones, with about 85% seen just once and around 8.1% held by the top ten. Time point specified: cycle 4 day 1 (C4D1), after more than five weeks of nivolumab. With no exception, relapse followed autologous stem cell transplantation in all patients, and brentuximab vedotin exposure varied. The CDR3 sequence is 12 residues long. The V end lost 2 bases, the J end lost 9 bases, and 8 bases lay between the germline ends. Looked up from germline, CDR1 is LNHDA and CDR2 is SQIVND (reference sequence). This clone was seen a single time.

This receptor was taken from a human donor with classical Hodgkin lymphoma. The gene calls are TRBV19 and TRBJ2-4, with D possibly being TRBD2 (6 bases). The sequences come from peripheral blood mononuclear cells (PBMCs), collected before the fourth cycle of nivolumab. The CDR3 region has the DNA TGTGCCAGTAGTATATACGGGGGCATTCAGTACTTC. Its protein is CASSIYGGIQYF.